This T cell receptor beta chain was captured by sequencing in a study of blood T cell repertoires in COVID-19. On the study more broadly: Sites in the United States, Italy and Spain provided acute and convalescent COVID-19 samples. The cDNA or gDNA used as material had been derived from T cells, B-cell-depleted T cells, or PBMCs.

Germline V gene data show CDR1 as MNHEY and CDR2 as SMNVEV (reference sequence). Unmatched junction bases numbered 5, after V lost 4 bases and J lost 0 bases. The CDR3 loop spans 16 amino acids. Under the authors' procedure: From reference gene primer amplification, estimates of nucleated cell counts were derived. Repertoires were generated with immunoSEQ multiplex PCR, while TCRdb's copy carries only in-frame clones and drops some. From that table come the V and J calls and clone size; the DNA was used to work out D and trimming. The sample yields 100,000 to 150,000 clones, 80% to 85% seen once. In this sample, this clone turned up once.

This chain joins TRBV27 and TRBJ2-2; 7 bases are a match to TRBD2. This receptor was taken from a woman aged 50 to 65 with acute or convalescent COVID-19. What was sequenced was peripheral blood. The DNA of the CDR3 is TGTGCCAGCAGTTCGCACACTAGCGCGAACACCGGGGAGCTGTTTTTT. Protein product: CASSSHTSANTGELFF.